The rows below give T cell receptor beta chains drawn from one sample of a study of regulatory T cells in long-lasting Graves disease. One entry per CDR3 protein, called by TCRdb with MiXCR from the multiplex PCR reads. This sample carries hundreds of thousands of distinct CDR3 sequences, around 15% of them seen once, and the ten largest clones take 22%. Sequencing was performed on peripheral blood mononuclear cells (PBMCs), taken at new diagnosis, from a patient treated with antithyroid drugs. Every receptor here comes from a female donor with Graves disease. Both conserved end residues are part of each CDR3. Each record gives: CDR3 protein, CDR3 DNA, J gene, V gene, D gene, clone size. The D gene is left open where the match is weak. Not every row has a clone size; where given, it reads once, few, many or a size class.

CDR3aa: CASSMGQGVSGELFF
CDR3nt: TGTGCCAGCAGTATGGGACAGGGAGTCTCCGGGGAGCTGTTTTTT
j_gene: TRBJ2-2
v_gene: TRBV12-3/TRBV12-4
d_gene: TRBD1
abundance: many

CDR3aa: CSATPSDRGFTDTQYF
CDR3nt: TGCAGTGCTACACCATCGGACAGGGGTTTCACAGATACGCAGTATTTT
j_gene: TRBJ2-3
v_gene: TRBV20-1
d_gene: TRBD1
abundance: many

CDR3aa: CGSGLAGTWYEQYF
CDR3nt: TGTGGGTCGGGACTAGCGGGAACTTGGTACGAGCAGTACTTC
j_gene: TRBJ2-7
v_gene: TRBV28
d_gene: TRBD2
abundance: many

CDR3aa: CASRRSWGGPHNEQFF
CDR3nt: TGCGCCAGCAGGCGCTCTTGGGGGGGGCCTCACAATGAGCAGTTCTTC
j_gene: TRBJ2-1
v_gene: TRBV5-1
d_gene: NA
abundance: once

CDR3aa: CASSLSPGVETQYF
CDR3nt: TGTGCCAGCAGTTTATCTCCAGGGGTAGAGACCCAGTACTTC
j_gene: TRBJ2-5
v_gene: TRBV12-3/TRBV12-4
d_gene: NA
abundance: many

CDR3aa: CASSEGRGEKLFF
CDR3nt: TGTGCCAGCAGTGAAGGTCGGGGGGAAAAACTGTTTTTT
j_gene: TRBJ1-4
v_gene: TRBV2
d_gene: NA
abundance: NA

CDR3aa: CASSISQGNEQFF
CDR3nt: TGTGCCAGTAGTATATCCCAGGGCAATGAGCAGTTCTTC
j_gene: TRBJ2-1
v_gene: TRBV19
d_gene: NA
abundance: few

CDR3aa: CASSRGQGLTDTQYF
CDR3nt: TGTGCCAGCAGCCGAGGACAGGGACTCACAGATACGCAGTATTTT
j_gene: TRBJ2-3
v_gene: TRBV6-1
d_gene: TRBD1
abundance: many

CDR3aa: CASTDLRNTGELFF
CDR3nt: TGTGCCAGCACGGACCTCAGGAACACCGGGGAGCTGTTTTTT
j_gene: TRBJ2-2
v_gene: TRBV2
d_gene: NA
abundance: many

CDR3aa: CASSPGTSIETQYF
CDR3nt: TGTGCCAGCAGCCCCGGGACTAGCATTGAGACCCAGTACTTC
j_gene: TRBJ2-5
v_gene: TRBV7-9
d_gene: TRBD2
abundance: NA

CDR3aa: CASRPGWGGNQPQHF
CDR3nt: TGTGCCAGTCGACCGGGATGGGGTGGCAATCAGCCCCAGCATTTT
j_gene: TRBJ1-5
v_gene: TRBV19
d_gene: NA
abundance: NA

CDR3aa: CAWSAGNTIYF
CDR3nt: TGTGCCTGGAGTGCTGGAAACACCATATATTTT
j_gene: TRBJ1-3
v_gene: TRBV30
d_gene: NA
abundance: many

CDR3aa: CASSPVPRRATDTQYF
CDR3nt: TGTGCCAGCTCACCAGTACCACGAAGGGCCACAGATACGCAGTATTTT
j_gene: TRBJ2-3
v_gene: TRBV18
d_gene: NA
abundance: NA

CDR3aa: CSAETGRGYTF
CDR3nt: TGCAGTGCAGAGACAGGGCGCGGCTACACCTTC
j_gene: TRBJ1-2
v_gene: TRBV29-1
d_gene: TRBD1
abundance: many

CDR3aa: CASSTGGRYNEQFF
CDR3nt: TGCGCCAGCAGCACGGGAGGGCGCTACAATGAGCAGTTCTTC
j_gene: TRBJ2-1
v_gene: TRBV4-3
d_gene: TRBD2
abundance: NA

CDR3aa: CASSVSGGTSTDTQYF
CDR3nt: TGTGCCAGCAGCGTTAGCGGGGGGACTAGTACAGATACGCAGTATTTT
j_gene: TRBJ2-3
v_gene: TRBV9
d_gene: TRBD2
abundance: NA

CDR3aa: CASSLVGTSYEQYF
CDR3nt: TGTGCCAGCAGTTTAGTCGGCACCTCCTACGAGCAGTACTTC
j_gene: TRBJ2-7
v_gene: TRBV27
d_gene: NA
abundance: few

CDR3aa: CASSQDRGWGQNTEAFF
CDR3nt: TGCGCCAGCAGCCAAGATCGGGGTTGGGGACAGAACACTGAAGCTTTCTTT
j_gene: TRBJ1-1
v_gene: TRBV4-3
d_gene: NA
abundance: many

CDR3aa: CASNEAWGPETYEQYF
CDR3nt: TGTGCCAGCAATGAGGCCTGGGGCCCCGAAACCTACGAGCAGTACTTC
j_gene: TRBJ2-7
v_gene: TRBV28
d_gene: NA
abundance: many

CDR3aa: CASSLPGSTEAFF
CDR3nt: TGTGCCAGCAGCTTGCCAGGGTCCACTGAAGCTTTCTTT
j_gene: TRBJ1-1
v_gene: TRBV7-9
d_gene: NA
abundance: many

CDR3aa: CASATGGGNGELFF
CDR3nt: TGTGCCAGCGCCACAGGGGGCGGTAACGGGGAGCTGTTTTTT
j_gene: TRBJ2-2
v_gene: TRBV6-1
d_gene: TRBD1
abundance: many

CDR3aa: CASSVEGDTDTQYF
CDR3nt: TGTGCCAGCAGCGTAGAAGGCGACACAGATACGCAGTATTTT
j_gene: TRBJ2-3
v_gene: TRBV9
d_gene: NA
abundance: many

CDR3aa: CASSSGTGENIQYF
CDR3nt: TGTGCCAGCAGTTCTGGGACAGGGGAGAACATTCAGTACTTC
j_gene: TRBJ2-4
v_gene: TRBV7-3
d_gene: TRBD1
abundance: many

CDR3aa: CASSFVSRGGYTF
CDR3nt: TGTGCCAGCAGCTTTGTATCCCGAGGCGGCTACACCTTC
j_gene: TRBJ1-2
v_gene: TRBV5-6
d_gene: NA
abundance: NA

CDR3aa: CASIPLRGASLSNSPLHF
CDR3nt: TGTGCCAGCATACCTTTGCGGGGGGCGAGCCTTAGTAATTCACCCCTCCACTTT
j_gene: TRBJ1-6
v_gene: TRBV28
d_gene: NA
abundance: many

CDR3aa: CASSQGWQKNTEAFF
CDR3nt: TGCGCCAGCAGCCAAGGTTGGCAGAAGAACACTGAAGCTTTCTTT
j_gene: TRBJ1-1
v_gene: TRBV4-1
d_gene: NA
abundance: many

CDR3aa: CASSFYGQNYGYTF
CDR3nt: TGTGCCAGCAGTTTTTATGGACAGAACTATGGCTACACCTTC
j_gene: TRBJ1-2
v_gene: TRBV12-3/TRBV12-4
d_gene: NA
abundance: NA

CDR3aa: CASSRGGDTGELFF
CDR3nt: TGTGCCAGCAGCCGGGGCGGCGACACCGGGGAGCTGTTTTTT
j_gene: TRBJ2-2
v_gene: TRBV27
d_gene: NA
abundance: NA

CDR3aa: CASSSQPNRVVGHTF
CDR3nt: TGTGCCAGCAGTTCACAACCGAACAGGGTCGTAGGCCACACCTTC
j_gene: TRBJ1-2
v_gene: TRBV12-3/TRBV12-4
d_gene: NA
abundance: many

CDR3aa: CASSELIQPYEQYF
CDR3nt: TGTGCCAGCAGTGAACTTATCCAGCCCTACGAGCAGTACTTC
j_gene: TRBJ2-7
v_gene: TRBV2
d_gene: NA
abundance: many

CDR3aa: CASTWDRGRNTGELFF
CDR3nt: TGTGCCAGCACCTGGGACAGGGGGCGGAACACCGGGGAGCTGTTTTTT
j_gene: TRBJ2-2
v_gene: TRBV12-3/TRBV12-4
d_gene: TRBD1
abundance: many

CDR3aa: CSARLGETQYF
CDR3nt: TGCAGTGCTAGGCTGGGAGAGACCCAGTACTTC
j_gene: TRBJ2-5
v_gene: TRBV20-1
d_gene: NA
abundance: NA

CDR3aa: CASGLIGLWQFF
CDR3nt: TGTGCTAGTGGTTTGATTGGGCTCTGGCAGTTCTTC
j_gene: TRBJ2-1
v_gene: TRBV12-5
d_gene: NA
abundance: few

CDR3aa: CASGSWDRADEQFF
CDR3nt: TGTGCCAGCGGCTCTTGGGACAGGGCCGATGAGCAGTTCTTC
j_gene: TRBJ2-1
v_gene: TRBV28
d_gene: TRBD1
abundance: many

CDR3aa: CASSYRGEGNGYTF
CDR3nt: TGTGCCAGCAGTTACAGGGGCGAGGGAAATGGCTACACCTTC
j_gene: TRBJ1-2
v_gene: TRBV12-3/TRBV12-4
d_gene: TRBD1
abundance: many

CDR3aa: CASSEIGGTPGNIQYF
CDR3nt: TGTGCCAGCAGTGAAATTGGCGGGACGCCGGGAAACATTCAGTACTTC
j_gene: TRBJ2-4
v_gene: TRBV2
d_gene: NA
abundance: many

CDR3aa: CASSLKGGGFTDTQYF
CDR3nt: TGCGCCAGCAGCCTAAAGGGGGGGGGGTTCACAGATACGCAGTATTTT
j_gene: TRBJ2-3
v_gene: TRBV4-1
d_gene: NA
abundance: many

CDR3aa: CAWSVGLGVNQPQHF
CDR3nt: TGTGCCTGGAGTGTGGGACTTGGGGTAAATCAGCCCCAGCATTTT
j_gene: TRBJ1-5
v_gene: TRBV30
d_gene: NA
abundance: many

CDR3aa: CASSPPTADTQYF
CDR3nt: TGCGCCAGCAGCCCCCCGACGGCAGATACGCAGTATTTT
j_gene: TRBJ2-3
v_gene: TRBV5-1
d_gene: NA
abundance: many

CDR3aa: CASGFQGEQYF
CDR3nt: TGTGCTAGTGGTTTCCAGGGCGAGCAGTACTTC
j_gene: TRBJ2-7
v_gene: TRBV12-5
d_gene: NA
abundance: many

CDR3aa: CASSERTGRNEKLFF
CDR3nt: TGTGCCAGCAGCGAACGGACAGGTAGAAATGAAAAACTGTTTTTT
j_gene: TRBJ1-4
v_gene: TRBV9
d_gene: TRBD1
abundance: NA

CDR3aa: CASSLSGVPLQETQYF
CDR3nt: TGTGCCAGCAGCTTATCGGGGGTGCCACTCCAAGAGACCCAGTACTTC
j_gene: TRBJ2-5
v_gene: TRBV7-8
d_gene: NA
abundance: NA

CDR3aa: CASSEWEMNTEAFF
CDR3nt: TGTGCCAGCAGTGAATGGGAAATGAACACTGAAGCTTTCTTT
j_gene: TRBJ1-1
v_gene: TRBV6-1
d_gene: NA
abundance: many

CDR3aa: CASSYSIGEAFNQPQHF
CDR3nt: TGTGCCAGCAGTTACTCGATAGGCGAGGCCTTCAATCAGCCCCAGCATTTT
j_gene: TRBJ1-5
v_gene: TRBV6-2/TRBV6-3
d_gene: NA
abundance: few

CDR3aa: CASSASDSNQPQHF
CDR3nt: TGTGCCAGCAGTGCTTCTGATAGCAATCAGCCCCAGCATTTT
j_gene: TRBJ1-5
v_gene: TRBV6-2/TRBV6-3
d_gene: NA
abundance: NA

CDR3aa: CASSGGSGANEQFF
CDR3nt: TGTGCCAGCAGCGGGGGTAGCGGGGCCAATGAGCAGTTCTTC
j_gene: TRBJ2-1
v_gene: TRBV5-6
d_gene: TRBD2
abundance: once